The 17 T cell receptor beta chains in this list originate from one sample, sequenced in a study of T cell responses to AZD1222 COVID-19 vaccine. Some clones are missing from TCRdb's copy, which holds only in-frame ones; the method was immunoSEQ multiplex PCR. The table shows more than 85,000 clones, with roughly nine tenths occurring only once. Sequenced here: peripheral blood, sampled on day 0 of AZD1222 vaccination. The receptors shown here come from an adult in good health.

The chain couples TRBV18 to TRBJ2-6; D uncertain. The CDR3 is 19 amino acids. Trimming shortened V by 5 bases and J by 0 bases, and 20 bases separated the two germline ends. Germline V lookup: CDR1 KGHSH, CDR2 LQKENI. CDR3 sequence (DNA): TGTGCCAGCTCATCATGGAATGCGAACCTCTACTCTGGGGCCAACGTCCTGACTTTC. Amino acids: CASSSWNANLYSGANVLTF. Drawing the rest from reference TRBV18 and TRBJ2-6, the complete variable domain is NAGVMQNPRHLVRRRGQEARLRCSPMKGHSHVYWYRQLPEEGLKFMVYLQKENIIDESGMPKERFSAEFPKEGPSILRIQQVVRGDSAAYFCASSSWNANLYSGANVLTFGAGSRLTVL.

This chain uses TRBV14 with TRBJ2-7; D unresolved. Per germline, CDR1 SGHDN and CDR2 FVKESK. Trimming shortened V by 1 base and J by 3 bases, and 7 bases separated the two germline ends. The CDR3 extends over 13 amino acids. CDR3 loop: CASSQGLIYEQYF. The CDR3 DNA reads TGTGCCAGCAGCCAAGGGCTGATCTACGAGCAGTACTTC.

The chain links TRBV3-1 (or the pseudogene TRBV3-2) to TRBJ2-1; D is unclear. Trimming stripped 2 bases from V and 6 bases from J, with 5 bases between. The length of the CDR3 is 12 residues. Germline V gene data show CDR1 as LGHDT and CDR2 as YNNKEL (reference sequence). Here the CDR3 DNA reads TGTGCCAGCAGCCAATGGAGCAATGAGCAGTTCTTC. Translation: CASSQWSNEQFF.

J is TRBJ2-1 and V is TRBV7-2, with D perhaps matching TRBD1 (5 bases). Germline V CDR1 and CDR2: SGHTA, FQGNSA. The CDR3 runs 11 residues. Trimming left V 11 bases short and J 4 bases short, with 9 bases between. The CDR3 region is CACGAYNEQFF. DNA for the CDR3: TGTGCCTGTGGGGCTTACAATGAGCAGTTCTTC.

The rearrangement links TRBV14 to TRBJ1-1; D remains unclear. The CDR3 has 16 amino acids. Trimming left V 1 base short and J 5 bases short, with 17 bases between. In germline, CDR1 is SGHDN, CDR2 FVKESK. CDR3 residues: CASSQVRPLRATEAFF. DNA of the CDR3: TGTGCCAGCAGCCAAGTAAGGCCACTCCGGGCGACTGAAGCTTTCTTT.

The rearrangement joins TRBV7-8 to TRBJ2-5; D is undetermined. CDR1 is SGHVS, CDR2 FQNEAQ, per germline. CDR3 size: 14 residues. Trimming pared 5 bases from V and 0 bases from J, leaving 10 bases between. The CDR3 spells CASSLRPDQETQYF. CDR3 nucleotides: TGTGCCAGCAGCCTCAGACCCGACCAAGAGACCCAGTACTTC.

CDR3 amino acids: CALDRDGEGYTF. The DNA of the CDR3 is TGTGCCCTCGACAGGGATGGAGAAGGCTACACCTTC. The chain employs TRBV7-9 and TRBJ1-2, with 7 nucleotides matching TRBD1. The CDR3 spans 12 residues. The junction had 11 bases not matched to a gene; V was cut back by 11 bases and J by 8 bases. Germline CDR1 and CDR2: SEHNR and FQNEAQ (reference sequence).

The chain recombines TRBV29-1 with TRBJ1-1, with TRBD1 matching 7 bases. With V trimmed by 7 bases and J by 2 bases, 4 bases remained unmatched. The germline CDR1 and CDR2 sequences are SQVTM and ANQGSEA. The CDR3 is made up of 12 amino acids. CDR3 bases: TGCAGCGGGGGACAGCTTAACACTGAAGCTTTCTTT. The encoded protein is CSGGQLNTEAFF. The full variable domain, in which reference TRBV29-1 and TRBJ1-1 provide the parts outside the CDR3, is SAVISQKPSRDICQRGTSLTIQCQVDSQVTMMFWYRQQPGQSLTLIATANQGSEATYESGFVIDKFPISRPNLTFSTLTVSNMSPEDSSIYLCSGGQLNTEAFFGQGTRLTVV.

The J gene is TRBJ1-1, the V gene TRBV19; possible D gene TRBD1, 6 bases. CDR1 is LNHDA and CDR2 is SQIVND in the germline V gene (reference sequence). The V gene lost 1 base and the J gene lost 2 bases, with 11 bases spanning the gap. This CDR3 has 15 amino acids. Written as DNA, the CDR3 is TGTGCCAGTAGTATAGGGGGGGGACATAACACTGAAGCTTTCTTT. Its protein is CASSIGGGHNTEAFF. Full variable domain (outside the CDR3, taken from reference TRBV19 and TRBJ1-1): DGGITQSPKYLFRKEGQNVTLSCEQNLNHDAMYWYRQDPGQGLRLIYYSQIVNDFQKGDIAEGYSVSREKKESFPLTVTSAQKNPTAFYLCASSIGGGHNTEAFFGQGTRLTVV.

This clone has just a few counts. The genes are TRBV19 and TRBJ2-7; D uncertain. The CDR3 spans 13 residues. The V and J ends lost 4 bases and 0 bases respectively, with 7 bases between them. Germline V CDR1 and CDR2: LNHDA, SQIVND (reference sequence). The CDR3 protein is CASSKTASYEQYF. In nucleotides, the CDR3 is TGTGCCAGTAGTAAAACAGCCTCCTACGAGCAGTACTTC.

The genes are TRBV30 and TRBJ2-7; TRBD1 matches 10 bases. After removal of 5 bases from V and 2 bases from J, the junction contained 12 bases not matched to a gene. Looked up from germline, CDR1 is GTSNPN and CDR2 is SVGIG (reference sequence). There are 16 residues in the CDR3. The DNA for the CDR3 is TGTGCCTGGCGTAAAATGGTCGGGACAGGGGCCTACGAGCAGTACTTC. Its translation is CAWRKMVGTGAYEQYF.

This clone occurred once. This CDR3 reads CASSQMTSNYGYTF. CDR3 coding DNA: TGTGCCAGCAGCCAAATGACAAGTAACTATGGCTACACCTTC. The V and J genes are TRBV14 and TRBJ1-2; D unclear. This CDR3 region has 14 residues. Germline V gene sequence: CDR1 SGHDN, CDR2 FVKESK. V gave up 2 bases and J gave up 1 base, with 8 bases separating them.

The CDR3 DNA reads as TGTGCCAGCAGTTACGTCCCGACAGGGGGTAATGAAAAACTGTTTTTT. Amino acids: CASSYVPTGGNEKLFF. The chain carries TRBV6-5 and TRBJ1-4; the match to TRBD1 covers 9 bases. CDR3 length: 16 amino acids. In germline, CDR1 is MNHEY, CDR2 SVGAGI. The junction had 5 bases not matched to a gene; V was cut back by 2 bases and J by 4 bases.

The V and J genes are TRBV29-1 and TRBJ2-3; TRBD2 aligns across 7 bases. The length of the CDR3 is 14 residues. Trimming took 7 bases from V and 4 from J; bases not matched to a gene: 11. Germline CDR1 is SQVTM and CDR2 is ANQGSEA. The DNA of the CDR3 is TGCAGCGCCCGTCCGGGAGGAGGGGCAGATACGCAGTATTTT. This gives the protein CSARPGGGADTQYF.

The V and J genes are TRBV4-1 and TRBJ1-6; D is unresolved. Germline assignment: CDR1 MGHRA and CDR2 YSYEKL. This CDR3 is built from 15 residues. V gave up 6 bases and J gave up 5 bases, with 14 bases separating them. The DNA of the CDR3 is TGCGCCAGCAGATGGGGAGCAGTTAATAATTCACCCCTCCACTTT. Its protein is CASRWGAVNNSPLHF.

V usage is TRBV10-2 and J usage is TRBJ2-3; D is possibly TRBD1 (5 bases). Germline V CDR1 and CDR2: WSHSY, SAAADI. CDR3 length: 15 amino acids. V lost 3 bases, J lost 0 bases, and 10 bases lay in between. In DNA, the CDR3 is TGCGCCAGCAGTGACCGACAGTCGAGCACAGATACGCAGTATTTT. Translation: CASSDRQSSTDTQYF.

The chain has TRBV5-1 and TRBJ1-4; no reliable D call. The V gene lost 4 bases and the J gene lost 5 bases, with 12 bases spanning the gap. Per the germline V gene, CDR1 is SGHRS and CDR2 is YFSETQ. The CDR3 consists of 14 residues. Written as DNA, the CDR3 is TGCGCCAGCAGCCCGGGAGGAGGAAATGAAAAACTGTTTTTT. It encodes CASSPGGGNEKLFF.